The subject of this entry is one TCR beta chain. The data were taken from a study of blood T cell repertoires in COVID-19. At the level of the study: From the United States, Italy and Spain came samples of acute and convalescent COVID-19.

The data were produced by immunoSEQ multiplex PCR, yet TCRdb's version contains in-frame clones alone and is incomplete. Of under 150,000 clones detected, 80% to 85% appear once; the ten largest clones hold 15% to 20%. Membership in each cohort depended on participant-reported clinical history. The recovered donors of Cohort 3 showed two negative PCRs, clearance, or symptom resolution. The TCR sequence derives from a man under 40 who had recovered from COVID-19. The sequencing sample was made of PBMCs or T cells enriched from blood (not recorded which).

The CDR3 DNA sequence: TGTGCCAGCAGTTCCGGGATAAGTAATTCACCCCTCCACTTT. Its translation is CASSSGISNSPLHF. The chain employs TRBV6-5 and TRBJ1-6; D remains unclear. CDR1 and CDR2 (germline): MNHEY, SVGAGI. This CDR3 is built from 14 residues. V gave up 4 bases and J gave up 6 bases, with 10 bases separating them.